This T cell receptor (beta chain) was sequenced for a study of blood T cell repertoires in COVID-19. Study-level information: Samples came from the United States, Italy and Spain, spanning acute and convalescent COVID-19.

In the source study's methods: Quantification of nucleated cells was approximated via reference gene primer amplification. Repertoires were generated with immunoSEQ multiplex PCR, while TCRdb's copy carries only in-frame clones and drops some. That table is the source of V, J and clone size, and D and trimming were worked out from the DNA. The table lists about 100,000 clones, 69% of them singletons, with approximately 6.2% in the top ten. The TCR comes from an elderly man with acute or convalescent COVID-19. Sequenced: peripheral blood.

The CDR3 here is CATSDQGQPSSYNEQFF. CDR3 coding DNA: TGTGCCACCAGTGACCAGGGACAGCCTAGCTCCTACAATGAGCAGTTCTTC. The chain uses TRBV24-1 and TRBJ2-1, with TRBD1 identical over 7 bases. The V gene end was trimmed by 4 bases and the J gene end by 0 bases; junction bases not matched to a gene: 8. This CDR3 has 17 residues. The germline gives CDR1 KGHDR, CDR2 SFDVKD.